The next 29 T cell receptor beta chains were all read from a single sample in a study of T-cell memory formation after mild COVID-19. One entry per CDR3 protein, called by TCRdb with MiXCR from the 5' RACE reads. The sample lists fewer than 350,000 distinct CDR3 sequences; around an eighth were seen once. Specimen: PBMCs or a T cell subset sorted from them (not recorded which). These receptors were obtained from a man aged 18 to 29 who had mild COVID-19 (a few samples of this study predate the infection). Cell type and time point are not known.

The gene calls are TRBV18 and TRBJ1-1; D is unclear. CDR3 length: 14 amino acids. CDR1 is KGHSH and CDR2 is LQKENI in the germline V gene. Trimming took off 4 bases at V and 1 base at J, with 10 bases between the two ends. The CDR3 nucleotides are TGTGCCAGCTCACTAACGGCAGGGAACACTGAAGCTTTCTTT. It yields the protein CASSLTAGNTEAFF.

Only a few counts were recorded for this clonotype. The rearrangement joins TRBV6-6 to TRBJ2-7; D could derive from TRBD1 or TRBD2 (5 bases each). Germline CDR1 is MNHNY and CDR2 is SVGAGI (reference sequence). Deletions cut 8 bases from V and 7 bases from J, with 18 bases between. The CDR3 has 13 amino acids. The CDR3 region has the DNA TGTGCCAGCCGGGTCGGGACGGGCTTGGAGCAGTACTTC. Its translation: CASRVGTGLEQYF.

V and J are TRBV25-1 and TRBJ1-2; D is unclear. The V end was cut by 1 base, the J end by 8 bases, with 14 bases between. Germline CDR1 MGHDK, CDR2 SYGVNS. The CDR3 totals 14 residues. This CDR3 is CASSESGRLGGYTF. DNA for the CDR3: TGTGCCAGCAGTGAATCTGGGCGCCTAGGAGGCTACACCTTC.

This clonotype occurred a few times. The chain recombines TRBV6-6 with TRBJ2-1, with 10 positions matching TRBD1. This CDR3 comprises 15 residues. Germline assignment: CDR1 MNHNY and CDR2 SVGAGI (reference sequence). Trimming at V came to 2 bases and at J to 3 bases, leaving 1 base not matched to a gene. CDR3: CASSYRDRGYNEQFF. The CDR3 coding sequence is TGTGCCAGCAGTTACCGGGACAGGGGCTACAATGAGCAGTTCTTC.

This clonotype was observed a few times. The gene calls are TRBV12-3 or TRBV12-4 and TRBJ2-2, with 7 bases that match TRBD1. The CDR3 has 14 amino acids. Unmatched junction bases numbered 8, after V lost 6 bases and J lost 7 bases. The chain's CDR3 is CASRPMTGYGELFF. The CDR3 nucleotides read TGTGCCAGCAGGCCCATGACAGGGTACGGGGAGCTGTTTTTT.

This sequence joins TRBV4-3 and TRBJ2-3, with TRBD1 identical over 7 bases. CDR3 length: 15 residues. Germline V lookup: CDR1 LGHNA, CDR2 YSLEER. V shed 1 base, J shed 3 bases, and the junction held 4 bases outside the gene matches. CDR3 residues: CASSQAAGGTDTQYF. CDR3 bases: TGCGCCAGCAGCCAAGCGGCAGGGGGTACAGATACGCAGTATTTT.

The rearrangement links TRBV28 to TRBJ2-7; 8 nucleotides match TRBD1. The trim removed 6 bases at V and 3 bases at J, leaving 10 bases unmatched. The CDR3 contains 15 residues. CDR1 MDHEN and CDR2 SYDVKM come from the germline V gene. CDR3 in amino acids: CASSWGRDRFYEQYV. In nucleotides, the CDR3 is TGTGCCAGCAGCTGGGGCCGGGACAGGTTCTACGAGCAGTACGTC.

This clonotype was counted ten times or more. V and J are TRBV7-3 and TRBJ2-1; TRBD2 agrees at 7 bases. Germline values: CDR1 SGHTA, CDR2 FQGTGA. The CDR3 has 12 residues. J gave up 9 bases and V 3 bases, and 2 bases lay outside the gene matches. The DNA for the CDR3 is TGTGCCAGCAGCTTCCCGGGGGGTGAGCAGTTCTTC. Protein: CASSFPGGEQFF.

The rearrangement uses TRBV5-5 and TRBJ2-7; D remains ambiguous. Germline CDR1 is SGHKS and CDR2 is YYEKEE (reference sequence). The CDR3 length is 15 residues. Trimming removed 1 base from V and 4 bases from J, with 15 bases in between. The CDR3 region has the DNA TGTGCCAGCAGCTTGTCTGGGGTGAGGAATTACGAGCAGTACTTC. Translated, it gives CASSLSGVRNYEQYF.

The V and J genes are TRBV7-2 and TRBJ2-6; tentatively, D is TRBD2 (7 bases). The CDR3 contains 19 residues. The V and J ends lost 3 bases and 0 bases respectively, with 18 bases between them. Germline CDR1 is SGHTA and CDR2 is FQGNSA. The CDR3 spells CASSLGSGGRYSGANVLTF. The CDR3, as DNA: TGTGCCAGCAGCTTGGGATCGGGGGGCCGCTACTCTGGGGCCAACGTCCTGACTTTC.

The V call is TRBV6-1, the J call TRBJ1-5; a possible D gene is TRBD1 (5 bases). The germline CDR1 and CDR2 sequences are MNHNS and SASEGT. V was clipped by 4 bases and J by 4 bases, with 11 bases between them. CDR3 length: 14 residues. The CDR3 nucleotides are TGTGCCAGCAGTGCCGATTGGGGGAATCAGCCCCAGCATTTT. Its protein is CASSADWGNQPQHF.

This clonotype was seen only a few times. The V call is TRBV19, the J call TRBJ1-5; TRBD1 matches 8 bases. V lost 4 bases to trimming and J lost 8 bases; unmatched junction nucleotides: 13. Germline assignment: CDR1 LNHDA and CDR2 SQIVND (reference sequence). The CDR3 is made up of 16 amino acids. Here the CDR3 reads CASSNRRGHISKPQHF. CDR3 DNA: TGTGCCAGTAGTAACCGCAGGGGGCATATTTCGAAGCCCCAGCATTTT.

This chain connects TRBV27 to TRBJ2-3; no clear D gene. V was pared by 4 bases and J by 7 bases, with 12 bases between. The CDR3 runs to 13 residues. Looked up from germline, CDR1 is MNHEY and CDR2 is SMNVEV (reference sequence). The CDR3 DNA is TGTGCCAGCAGTTCTGCGAGCCAGAATACGCAGTATTTT. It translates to CASSSASQNTQYF.

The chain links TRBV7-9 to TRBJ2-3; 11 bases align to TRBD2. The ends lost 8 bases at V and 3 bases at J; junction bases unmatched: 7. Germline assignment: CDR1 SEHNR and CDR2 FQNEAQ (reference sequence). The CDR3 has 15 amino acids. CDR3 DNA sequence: TGTGCCAGCCGTTCACTAGCGGGGGCAACAGATACGCAGTATTTT. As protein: CASRSLAGATDTQYF.

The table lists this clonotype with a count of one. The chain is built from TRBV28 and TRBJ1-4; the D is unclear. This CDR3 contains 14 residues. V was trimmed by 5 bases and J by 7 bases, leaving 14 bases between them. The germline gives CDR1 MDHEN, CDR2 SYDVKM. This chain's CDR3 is CASSATVDGEKLFF. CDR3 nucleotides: TGTGCCAGCAGTGCAACAGTTGATGGTGAAAAACTGTTTTTT.

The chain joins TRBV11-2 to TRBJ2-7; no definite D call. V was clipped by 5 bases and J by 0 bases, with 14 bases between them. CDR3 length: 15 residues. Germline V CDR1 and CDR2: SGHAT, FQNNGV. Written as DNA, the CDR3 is TGTGCCAGCAGCCCCGAATTTAGTAGCTCCTACGAGCAGTACGTC. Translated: CASSPEFSSSYEQYV.

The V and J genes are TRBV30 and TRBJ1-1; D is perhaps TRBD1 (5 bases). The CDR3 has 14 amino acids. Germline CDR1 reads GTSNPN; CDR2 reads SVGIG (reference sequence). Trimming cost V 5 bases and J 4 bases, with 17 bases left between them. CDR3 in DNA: TGTGCCTGGGAGCCCGAAGGCAGGGCCACTGAAGCTTTCTTT. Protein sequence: CAWEPEGRATEAFF.

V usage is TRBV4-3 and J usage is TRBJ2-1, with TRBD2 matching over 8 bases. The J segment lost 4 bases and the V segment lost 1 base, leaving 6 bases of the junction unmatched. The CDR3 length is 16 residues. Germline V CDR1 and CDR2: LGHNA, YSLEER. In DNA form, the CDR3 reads TGCGCCAGCAGCCAAGGAGTCGGGGGGGGGTACAATGAGCAGTTCTTC. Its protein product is CASSQGVGGGYNEQFF.

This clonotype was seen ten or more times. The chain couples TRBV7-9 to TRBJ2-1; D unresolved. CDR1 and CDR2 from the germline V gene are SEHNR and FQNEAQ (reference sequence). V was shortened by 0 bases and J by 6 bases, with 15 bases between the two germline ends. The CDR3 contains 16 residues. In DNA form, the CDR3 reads TGTGCCAGCAGCTTAGCGCATGTCAGGCTGGGCAATGAGCAGTTCTTC. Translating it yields CASSLAHVRLGNEQFF.

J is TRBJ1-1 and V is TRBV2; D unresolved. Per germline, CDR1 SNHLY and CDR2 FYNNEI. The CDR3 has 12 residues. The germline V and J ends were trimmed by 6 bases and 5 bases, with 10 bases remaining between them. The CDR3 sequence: CASRTSGTEAFF. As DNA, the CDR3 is TGTGCCAGCAGGACCTCGGGAACTGAAGCTTTCTTT.

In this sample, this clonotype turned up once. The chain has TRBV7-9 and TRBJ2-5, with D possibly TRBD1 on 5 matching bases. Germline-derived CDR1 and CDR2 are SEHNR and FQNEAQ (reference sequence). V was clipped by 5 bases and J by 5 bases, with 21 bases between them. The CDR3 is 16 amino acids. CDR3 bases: TGTGCCAGCAGCAAGAAGGGGTCAGGGCGCTTGGAGACCCAGTACTTC. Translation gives CASSKKGSGRLETQYF.

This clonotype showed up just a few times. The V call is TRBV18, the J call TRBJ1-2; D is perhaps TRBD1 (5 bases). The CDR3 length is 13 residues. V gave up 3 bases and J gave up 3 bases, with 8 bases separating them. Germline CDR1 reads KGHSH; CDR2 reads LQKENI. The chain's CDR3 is CASSPGEDYGYTF. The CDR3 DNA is TGTGCCAGCTCACCGGGGGAGGACTATGGCTACACCTTC.

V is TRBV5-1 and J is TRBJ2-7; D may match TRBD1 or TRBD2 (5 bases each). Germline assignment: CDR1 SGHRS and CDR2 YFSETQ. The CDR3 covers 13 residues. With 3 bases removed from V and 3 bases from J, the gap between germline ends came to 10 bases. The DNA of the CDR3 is TGCGCCAGCAGCTGGGACCCGAACTACGAGCAGTACTTC. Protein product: CASSWDPNYEQYF. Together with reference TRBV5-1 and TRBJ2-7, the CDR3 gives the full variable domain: KAGVTQTPRYLIKTRGQQVTLSCSPISGHRSVSWYQQTPGQGLQFLFEYFSETQRNKGNFPGRFSGRQFSNSRSEMNVSTLELGDSALYLCASSWDPNYEQYFGPGTRLTVT.

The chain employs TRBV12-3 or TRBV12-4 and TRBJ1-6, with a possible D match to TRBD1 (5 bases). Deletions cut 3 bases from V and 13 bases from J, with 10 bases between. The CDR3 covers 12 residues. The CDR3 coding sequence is TGTGCCAGCAGTTTGGGGGAGAATCCCCTCCACTTT. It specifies CASSLGENPLHF.

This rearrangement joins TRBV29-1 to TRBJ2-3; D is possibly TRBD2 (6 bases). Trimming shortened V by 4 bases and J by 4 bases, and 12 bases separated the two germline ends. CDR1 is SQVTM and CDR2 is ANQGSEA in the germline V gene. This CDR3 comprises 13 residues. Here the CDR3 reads CSVVPAGPDTQYF. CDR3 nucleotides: TGCAGCGTTGTCCCGGCGGGGCCAGATACGCAGTATTTT.

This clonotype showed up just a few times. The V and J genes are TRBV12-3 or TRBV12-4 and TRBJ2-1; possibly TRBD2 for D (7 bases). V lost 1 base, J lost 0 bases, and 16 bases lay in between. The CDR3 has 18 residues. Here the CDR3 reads CASSLGGRGRLSYNEQFF. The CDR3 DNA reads TGTGCCAGCAGTTTAGGGGGGCGGGGGCGTCTCTCCTACAATGAGCAGTTCTTC.

The CDR3 DNA follows: TGTGCCAGCAGCTTGACGGGGACACAAGAGACCCAGTACTTC. Protein product: CASSLTGTQETQYF. This sequence joins TRBV5-5 and TRBJ2-5, with D perhaps matching TRBD1 (6 bases). V lost 1 base to trimming and J lost 2 bases, with 9 bases between them. The CDR3 totals 14 residues. The germline V gene encodes CDR1 SGHKS and CDR2 YYEKEE (reference sequence).

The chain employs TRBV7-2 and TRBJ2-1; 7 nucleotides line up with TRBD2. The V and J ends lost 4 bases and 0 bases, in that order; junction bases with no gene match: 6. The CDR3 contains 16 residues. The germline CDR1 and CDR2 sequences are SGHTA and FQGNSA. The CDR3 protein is CASSSSGAASYNEQFF. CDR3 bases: TGTGCCAGCAGCTCCAGCGGGGCGGCCTCCTACAATGAGCAGTTCTTC.

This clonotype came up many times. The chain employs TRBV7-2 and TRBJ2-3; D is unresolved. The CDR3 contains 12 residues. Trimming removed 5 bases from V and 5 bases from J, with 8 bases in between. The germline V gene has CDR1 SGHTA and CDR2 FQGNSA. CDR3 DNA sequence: TGTGCCAGCAGCCCTCCCCAAGATACGCAGTATTTT. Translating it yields CASSPPQDTQYF.